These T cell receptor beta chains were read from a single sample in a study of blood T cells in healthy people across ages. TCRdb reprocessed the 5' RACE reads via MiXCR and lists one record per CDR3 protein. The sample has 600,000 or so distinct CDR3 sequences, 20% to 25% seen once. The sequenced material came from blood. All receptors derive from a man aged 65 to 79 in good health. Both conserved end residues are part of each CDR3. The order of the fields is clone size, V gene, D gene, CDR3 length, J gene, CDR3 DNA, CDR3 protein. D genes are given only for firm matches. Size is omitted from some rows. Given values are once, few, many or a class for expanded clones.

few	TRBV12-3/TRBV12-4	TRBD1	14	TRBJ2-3	TGTGCCAGCACCCCGACAGGGGGGGCAGATACGCAGTATTTT	CASTPTGGADTQYF
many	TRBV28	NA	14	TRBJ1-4	TGTGCCAGCAGTATCAACCCAACTAATGAAAAACTGTTTTTT	CASSINPTNEKLFF
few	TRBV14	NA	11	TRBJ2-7	TGTGCCAGCAGCCAGTACGAAGAGCAGTACTTC	CASSQYEEQYF
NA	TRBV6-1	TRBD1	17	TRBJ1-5	TGTGCCAGCAACCCACAGGGGGCTTTGGAAGTTGGTCAGCCCCAGCATTTT	CASNPQGALEVGQPQHF
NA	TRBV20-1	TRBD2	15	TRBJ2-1	TGCAGTGCTAGAATGAGCGGGATCGAATACAATGAGCAGTTCTTC	CSARMSGIEYNEQFF
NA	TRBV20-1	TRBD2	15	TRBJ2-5	TGCAGTGCACCCCCACTAGCGGGAGCTCAAGAGACCCAGTACTTC	CSAPPLAGAQETQYF
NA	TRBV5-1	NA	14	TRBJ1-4	TGCGCCAGCAGCTTGGGGCCCTTTTCTGAAAAACTGGTTTTT	CASSLGPFSEKLVF
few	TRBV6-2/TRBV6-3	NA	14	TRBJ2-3	TGTGCCAGCAGTTACCCCGTTGGGGAAGATACGCAGTATTTT	CASSYPVGEDTQYF
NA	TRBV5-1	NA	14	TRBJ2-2	TGCGCCAGCAGCTTATCACAGGACACCGGGGAGCTGTTTTTT	CASSLSQDTGELFF
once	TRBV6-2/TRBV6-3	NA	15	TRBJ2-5	TGTGCCAGCGTAACGGGGGCGCGCTTGGTGGAGACCCAGTACTTC	CASVTGARLVETQYF
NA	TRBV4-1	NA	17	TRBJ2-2	TGCGCCAGCAGCCAAGAGGGGCTTGGGAGTGACACCGGGGAGCTGTTTTTT	CASSQEGLGSDTGELFF
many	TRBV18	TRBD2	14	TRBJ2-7	TGTGCCAGCTCTGGAGCGGGAGGTCCCTACGAGCAGTACTTC	CASSGAGGPYEQYF
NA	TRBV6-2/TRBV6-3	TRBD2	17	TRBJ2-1	TGTGCCAGCAGTTACTCAGTAGCGGGAGATGGCTACAATGAGCAGTTCTTC	CASSYSVAGDGYNEQFF
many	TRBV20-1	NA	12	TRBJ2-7	TGCAGTGCTCTGGGCAAGGGCTACGAGCAGTACTTC	CSALGKGYEQYF
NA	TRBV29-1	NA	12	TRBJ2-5	TGCAGCGTTGTAGACTCGACGGAGACCCAGTACTTC	CSVVDSTETQYF
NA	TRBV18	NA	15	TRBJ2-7	TGTGCCAGCTCACCACTAGAGACACCGAATAGCGAGCAGTACTTC	CASSPLETPNSEQYF
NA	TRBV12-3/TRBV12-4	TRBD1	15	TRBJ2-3	TGTGCCAGCAGCTACGGACAGGGATTAGGGGATACGCAGTATTTT	CASSYGQGLGDTQYF
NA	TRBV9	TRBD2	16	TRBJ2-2	TGTGCCAGCAGCGCCCTTCAGACTAGCGCCACCGGGGAGCTGTTTTTT	CASSALQTSATGELFF
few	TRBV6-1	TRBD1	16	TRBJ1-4	TGTGCCAGCAGCCCGGGACAGACAACAACTAATGAAAAACTGTTTTTT	CASSPGQTTTNEKLFF
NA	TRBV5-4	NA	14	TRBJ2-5	TGTGCCAGCAGCTTGATGAGACTAGAAGAGACCCAGTACTTC	CASSLMRLEETQYF
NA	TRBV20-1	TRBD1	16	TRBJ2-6	TGCAGTGCTAGAGTTAACAGGGGTTCTGGGGCCAACGTCCTGACTTTC	CSARVNRGSGANVLTF
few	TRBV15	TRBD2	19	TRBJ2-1	TGTGCCACCAGCAGAGTCGAGGCTAGCGGGGTCCTTAAAGGGAATGAGCAGTTCTTC	CATSRVEASGVLKGNEQFF
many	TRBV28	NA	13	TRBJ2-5	TGTGCCAGCAGTTTACCGGGGGAAGAGACCCAGTACTTC	CASSLPGEETQYF
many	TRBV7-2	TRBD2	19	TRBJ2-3	TGTGCCAGCAGCTTAGGGCTGGCTAGCGGGAGTCACCTCACAGATACGCAGTATTTT	CASSLGLASGSHLTDTQYF
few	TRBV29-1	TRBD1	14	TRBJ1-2	TGCAGCGTTGAATCGGACAGGGGAGCGACGGGCTACACCTTC	CSVESDRGATGYTF
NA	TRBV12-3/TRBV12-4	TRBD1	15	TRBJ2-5	TGTGCCAGCAGTAGGGGACAGGGAGGAGGAAAGACCCAGTACTTC	CASSRGQGGGKTQYF
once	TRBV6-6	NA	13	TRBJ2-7	TGTGCCAGCAGTTTTCTCCAGACTTACGAGCAGTACTTC	CASSFLQTYEQYF
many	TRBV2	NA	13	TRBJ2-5	TGTGCCAGCAGTGGGCCGAGCCAAGAGACCCAGTACTTC	CASSGPSQETQYF
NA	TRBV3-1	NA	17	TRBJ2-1	TGTGCCAGCAGCCAAGACCCTCAAGGGATCTCCTACAAAGAGCAGTTCTTC	CASSQDPQGISYKEQFF
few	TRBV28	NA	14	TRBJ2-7	TGTGCCAGCAGTCCGACACTAATGACCTACGAGCAGTACTTC	CASSPTLMTYEQYF
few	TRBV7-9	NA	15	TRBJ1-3	TGTGCCAGCAGTTACGCCGAGGGTGCTGGAAACACCATATATTTT	CASSYAEGAGNTIYF
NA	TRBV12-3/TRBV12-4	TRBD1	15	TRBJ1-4	TGTGCCAGCAGTTCCGGCCAGGGGGCTGGAGAAAAACTGTTTTTT	CASSSGQGAGEKLFF
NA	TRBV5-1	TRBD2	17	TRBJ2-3	TGCGCCAGCAGCTTGGGAGTAGCGGGAGGGCGCACAGATACGCAGTATTTT	CASSLGVAGGRTDTQYF
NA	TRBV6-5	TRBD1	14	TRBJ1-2	TGTGCCAGCAGTTACACCGGGACAGAGGGTGGCTACACCTTC	CASSYTGTEGGYTF
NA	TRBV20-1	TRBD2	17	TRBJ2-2	TGCAGTGCTAGAGATCCGGGACTAGCGCCGGACACCGGGGAGCTGTTTTTT	CSARDPGLAPDTGELFF